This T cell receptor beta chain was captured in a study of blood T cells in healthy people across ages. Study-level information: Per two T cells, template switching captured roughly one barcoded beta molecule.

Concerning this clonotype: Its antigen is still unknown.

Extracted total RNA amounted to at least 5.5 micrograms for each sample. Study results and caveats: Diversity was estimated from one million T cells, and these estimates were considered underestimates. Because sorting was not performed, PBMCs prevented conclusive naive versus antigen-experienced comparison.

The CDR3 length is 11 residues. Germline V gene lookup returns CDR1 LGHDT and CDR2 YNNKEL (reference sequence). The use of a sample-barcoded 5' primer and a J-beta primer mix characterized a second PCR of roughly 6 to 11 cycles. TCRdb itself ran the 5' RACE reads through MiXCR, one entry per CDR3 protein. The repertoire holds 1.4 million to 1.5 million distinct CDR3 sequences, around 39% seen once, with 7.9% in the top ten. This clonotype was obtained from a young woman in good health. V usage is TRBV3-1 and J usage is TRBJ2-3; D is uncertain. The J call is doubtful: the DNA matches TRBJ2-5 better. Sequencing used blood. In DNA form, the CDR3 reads TGTGCCAGCAGCGACCGTGGGACCCAGTACTTC. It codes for CASSDRGTQYF.